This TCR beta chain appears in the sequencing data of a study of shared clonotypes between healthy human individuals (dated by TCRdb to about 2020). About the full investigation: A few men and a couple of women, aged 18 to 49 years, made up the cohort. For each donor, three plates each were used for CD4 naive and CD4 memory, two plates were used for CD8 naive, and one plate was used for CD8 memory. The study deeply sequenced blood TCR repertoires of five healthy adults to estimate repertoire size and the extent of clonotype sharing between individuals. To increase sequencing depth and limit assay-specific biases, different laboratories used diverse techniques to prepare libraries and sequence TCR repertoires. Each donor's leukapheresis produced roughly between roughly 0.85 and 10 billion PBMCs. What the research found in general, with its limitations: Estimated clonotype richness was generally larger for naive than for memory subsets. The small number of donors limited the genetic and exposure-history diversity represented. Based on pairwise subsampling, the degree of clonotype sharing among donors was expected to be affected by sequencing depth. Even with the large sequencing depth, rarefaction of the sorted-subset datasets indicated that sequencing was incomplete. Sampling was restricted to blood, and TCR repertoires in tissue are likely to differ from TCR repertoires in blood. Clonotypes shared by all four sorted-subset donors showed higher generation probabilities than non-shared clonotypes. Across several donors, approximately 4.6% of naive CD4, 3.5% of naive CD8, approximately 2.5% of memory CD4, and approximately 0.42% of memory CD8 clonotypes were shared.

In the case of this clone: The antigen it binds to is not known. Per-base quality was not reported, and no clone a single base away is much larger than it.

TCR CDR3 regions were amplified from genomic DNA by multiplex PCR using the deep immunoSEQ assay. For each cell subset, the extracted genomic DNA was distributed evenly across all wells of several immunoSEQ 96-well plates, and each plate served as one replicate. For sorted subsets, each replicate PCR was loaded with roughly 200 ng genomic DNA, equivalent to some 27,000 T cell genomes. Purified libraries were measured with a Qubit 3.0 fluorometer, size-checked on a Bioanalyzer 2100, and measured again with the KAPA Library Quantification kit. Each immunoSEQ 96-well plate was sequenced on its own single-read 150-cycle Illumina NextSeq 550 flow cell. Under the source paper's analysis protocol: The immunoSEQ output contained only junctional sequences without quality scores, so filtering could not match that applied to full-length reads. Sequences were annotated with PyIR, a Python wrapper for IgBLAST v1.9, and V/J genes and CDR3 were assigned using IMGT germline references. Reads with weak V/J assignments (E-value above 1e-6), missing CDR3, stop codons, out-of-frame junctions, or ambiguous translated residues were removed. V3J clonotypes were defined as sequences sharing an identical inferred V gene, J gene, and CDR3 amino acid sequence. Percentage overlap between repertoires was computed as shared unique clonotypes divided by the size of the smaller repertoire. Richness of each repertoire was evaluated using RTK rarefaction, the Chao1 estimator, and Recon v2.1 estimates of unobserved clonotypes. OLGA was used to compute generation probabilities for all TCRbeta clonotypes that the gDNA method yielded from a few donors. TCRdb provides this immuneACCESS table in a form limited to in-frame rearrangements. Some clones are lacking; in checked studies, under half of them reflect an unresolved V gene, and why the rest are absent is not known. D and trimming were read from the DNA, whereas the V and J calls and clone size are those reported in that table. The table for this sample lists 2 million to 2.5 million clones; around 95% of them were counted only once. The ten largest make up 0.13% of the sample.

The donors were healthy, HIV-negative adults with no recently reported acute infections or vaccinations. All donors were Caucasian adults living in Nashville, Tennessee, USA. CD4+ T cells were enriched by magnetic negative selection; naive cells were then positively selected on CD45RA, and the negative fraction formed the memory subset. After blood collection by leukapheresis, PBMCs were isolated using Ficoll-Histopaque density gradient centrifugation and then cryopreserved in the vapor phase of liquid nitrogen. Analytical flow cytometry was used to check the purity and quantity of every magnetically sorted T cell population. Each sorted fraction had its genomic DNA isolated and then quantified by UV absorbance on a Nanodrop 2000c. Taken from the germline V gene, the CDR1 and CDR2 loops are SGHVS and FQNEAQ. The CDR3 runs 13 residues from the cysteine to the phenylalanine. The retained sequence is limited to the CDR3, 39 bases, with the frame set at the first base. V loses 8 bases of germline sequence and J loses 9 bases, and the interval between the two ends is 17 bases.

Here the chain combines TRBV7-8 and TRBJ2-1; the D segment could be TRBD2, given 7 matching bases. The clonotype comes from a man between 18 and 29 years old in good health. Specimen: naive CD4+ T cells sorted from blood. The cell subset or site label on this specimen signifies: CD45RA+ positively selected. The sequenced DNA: TGTGCCAGCGGGACGAACGGGGGGCTTGAGCAGTTCTTC. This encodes CASGTNGGLEQFF.